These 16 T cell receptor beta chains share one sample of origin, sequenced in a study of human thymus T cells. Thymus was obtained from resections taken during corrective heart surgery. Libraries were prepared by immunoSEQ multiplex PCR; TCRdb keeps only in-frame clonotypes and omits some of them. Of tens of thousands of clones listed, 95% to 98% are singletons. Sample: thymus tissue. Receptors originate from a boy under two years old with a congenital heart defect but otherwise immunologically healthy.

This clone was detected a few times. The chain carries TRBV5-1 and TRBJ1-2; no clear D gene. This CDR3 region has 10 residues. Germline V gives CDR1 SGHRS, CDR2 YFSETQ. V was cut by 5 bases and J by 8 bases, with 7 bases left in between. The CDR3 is CASRGTGYTF. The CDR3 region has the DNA TGCGCCAGCAGAGGCACGGGCTACACCTTC.

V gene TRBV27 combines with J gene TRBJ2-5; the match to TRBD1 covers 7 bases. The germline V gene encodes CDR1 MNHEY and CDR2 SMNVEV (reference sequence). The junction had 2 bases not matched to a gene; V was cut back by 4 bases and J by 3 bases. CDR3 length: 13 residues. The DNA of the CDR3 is TGTGCCAGCAGTTCCACAGGGGAAGAGACCCAGTACTTC. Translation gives CASSSTGEETQYF.

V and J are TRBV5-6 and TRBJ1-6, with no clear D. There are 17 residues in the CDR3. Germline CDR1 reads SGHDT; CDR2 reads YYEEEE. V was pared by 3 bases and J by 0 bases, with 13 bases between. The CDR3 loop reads CASSWRSSSSYNSPLHF. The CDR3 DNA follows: TGTGCCAGCAGCTGGAGATCATCTAGCTCCTATAATTCACCCCTCCACTTT.

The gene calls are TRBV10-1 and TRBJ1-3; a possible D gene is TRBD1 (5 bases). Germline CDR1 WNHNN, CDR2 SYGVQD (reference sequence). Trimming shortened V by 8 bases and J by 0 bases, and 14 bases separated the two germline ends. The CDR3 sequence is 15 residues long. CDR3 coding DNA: TGCGCCAGCCCCAGGAGGAGGGGCTCTGGAAACACCATATATTTT. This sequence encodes CASPRRRGSGNTIYF.

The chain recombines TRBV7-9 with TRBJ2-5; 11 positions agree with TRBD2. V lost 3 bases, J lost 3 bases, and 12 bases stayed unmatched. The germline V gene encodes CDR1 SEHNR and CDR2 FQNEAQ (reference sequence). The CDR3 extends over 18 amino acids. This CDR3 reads CASSFQGLAEMGEETQYF. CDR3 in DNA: TGTGCCAGCAGCTTCCAGGGACTAGCGGAGATGGGAGAAGAGACCCAGTACTTC. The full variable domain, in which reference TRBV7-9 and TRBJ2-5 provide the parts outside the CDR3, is DTGVSQNPRHKITKRGQNVTFRCDPISEHNRLYWYRQTLGQGPEFLTYFQNEAQLEKSRLLSDRFSAERPKGSFSTLEIQRTEQGDSAMYLCASSFQGLAEMGEETQYFGPGTRLLVL.

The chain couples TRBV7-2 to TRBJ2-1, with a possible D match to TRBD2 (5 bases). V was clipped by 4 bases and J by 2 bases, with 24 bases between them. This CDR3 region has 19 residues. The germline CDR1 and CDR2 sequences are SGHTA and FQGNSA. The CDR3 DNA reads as TGTGCCAGCAGCTGGCCCCTCTTTATCGGGAATGGGGCCTACAATGAGCAGTTCTTC. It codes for CASSWPLFIGNGAYNEQFF.

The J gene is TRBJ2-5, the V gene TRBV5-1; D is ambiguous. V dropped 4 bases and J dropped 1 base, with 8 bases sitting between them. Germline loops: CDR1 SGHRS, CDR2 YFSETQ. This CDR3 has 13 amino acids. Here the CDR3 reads CASSTQPQETQYF. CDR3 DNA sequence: TGCGCCAGCAGCACCCAACCCCAAGAGACCCAGTACTTC.

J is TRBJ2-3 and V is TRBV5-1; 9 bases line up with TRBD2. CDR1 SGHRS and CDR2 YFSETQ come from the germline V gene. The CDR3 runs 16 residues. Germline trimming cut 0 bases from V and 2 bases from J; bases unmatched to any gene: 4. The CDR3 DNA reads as TGCGCCAGCAGCTTGGAGGCTAGCGGGGACACAGATACGCAGTATTTT. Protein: CASSLEASGDTDTQYF. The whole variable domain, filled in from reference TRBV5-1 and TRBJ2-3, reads KAGVTQTPRYLIKTRGQQVTLSCSPISGHRSVSWYQQTPGQGLQFLFEYFSETQRNKGNFPGRFSGRQFSNSRSEMNVSTLELGDSALYLCASSLEASGDTDTQYFGPGTRLTVL.

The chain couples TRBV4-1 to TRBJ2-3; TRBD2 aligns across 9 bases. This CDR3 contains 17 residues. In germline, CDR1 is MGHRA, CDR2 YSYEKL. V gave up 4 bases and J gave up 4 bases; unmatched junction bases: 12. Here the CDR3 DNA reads TGCGCCAGCAGCCCCCTCGATTGGCGGGAGGGCCCAGATACGCAGTATTTT. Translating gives CASSPLDWREGPDTQYF.

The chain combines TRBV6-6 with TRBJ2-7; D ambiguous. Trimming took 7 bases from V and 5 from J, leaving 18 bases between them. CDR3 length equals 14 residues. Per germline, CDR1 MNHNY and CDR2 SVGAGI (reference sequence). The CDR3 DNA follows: TGTGCCAGCACCCGGTGGCGGCTCGAGAACGAGCAGTACTTC. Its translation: CASTRWRLENEQYF.

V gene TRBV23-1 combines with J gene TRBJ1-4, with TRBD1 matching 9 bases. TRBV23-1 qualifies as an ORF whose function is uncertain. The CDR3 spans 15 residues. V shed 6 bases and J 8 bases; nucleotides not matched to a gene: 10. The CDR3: CASSDRGTMGEKLFF. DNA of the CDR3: TGCGCCAGCAGCGACAGGGGGACCATGGGCGAAAAACTGTTTTTT.

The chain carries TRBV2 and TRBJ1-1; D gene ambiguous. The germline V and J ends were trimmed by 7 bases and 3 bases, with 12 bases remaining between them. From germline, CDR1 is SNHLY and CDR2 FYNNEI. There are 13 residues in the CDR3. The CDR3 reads CASTSHSYTEAFF. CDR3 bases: TGTGCCAGCACGAGCCACTCTTACACTGAAGCTTTCTTT.

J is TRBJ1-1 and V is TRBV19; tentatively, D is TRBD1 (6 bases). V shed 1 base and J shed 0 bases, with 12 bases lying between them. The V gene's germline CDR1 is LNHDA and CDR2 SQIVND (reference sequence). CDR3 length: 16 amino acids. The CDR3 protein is CASSIGSGALNTEAFF. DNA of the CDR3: TGTGCCAGTAGTATAGGATCAGGGGCCCTGAACACTGAAGCTTTCTTT. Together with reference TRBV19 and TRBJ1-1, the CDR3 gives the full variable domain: DGGITQSPKYLFRKEGQNVTLSCEQNLNHDAMYWYRQDPGQGLRLIYYSQIVNDFQKGDIAEGYSVSREKKESFPLTVTSAQKNPTAFYLCASSIGSGALNTEAFFGQGTRLTVV.

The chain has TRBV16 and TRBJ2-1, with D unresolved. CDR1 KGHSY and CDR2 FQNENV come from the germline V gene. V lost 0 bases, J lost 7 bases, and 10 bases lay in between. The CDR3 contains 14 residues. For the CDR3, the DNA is TGTGCCAGCAGCCAATCGGTCCTGATTAATGAGCAGTTCTTC. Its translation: CASSQSVLINEQFF. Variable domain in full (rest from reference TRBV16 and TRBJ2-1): GEEVAQTPKHLVRGEGQKAKLYCAPIKGHSYVFWYQQVLKNEFKFLISFQNENVFDETGMPKERFSAKCLPNSPCSLEIQATKLEDSAVYFCASSQSVLINEQFFGPGTRLTVL.

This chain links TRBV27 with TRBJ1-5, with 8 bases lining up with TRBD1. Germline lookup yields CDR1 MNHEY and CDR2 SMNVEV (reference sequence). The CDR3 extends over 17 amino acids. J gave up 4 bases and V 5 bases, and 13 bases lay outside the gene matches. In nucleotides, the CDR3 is TGTGCCAGCAGTCTTCATTCGGACAGGGCTATAAATCAGCCCCAGCATTTT. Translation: CASSLHSDRAINQPQHF.

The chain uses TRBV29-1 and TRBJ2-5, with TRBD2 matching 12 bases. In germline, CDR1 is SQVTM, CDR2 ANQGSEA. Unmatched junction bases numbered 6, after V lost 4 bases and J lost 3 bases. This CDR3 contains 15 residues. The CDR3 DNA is TGCAGCGTTGCTGGACTAGCGGGAAGAAAAGAGACCCAGTACTTC. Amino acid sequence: CSVAGLAGRKETQYF.